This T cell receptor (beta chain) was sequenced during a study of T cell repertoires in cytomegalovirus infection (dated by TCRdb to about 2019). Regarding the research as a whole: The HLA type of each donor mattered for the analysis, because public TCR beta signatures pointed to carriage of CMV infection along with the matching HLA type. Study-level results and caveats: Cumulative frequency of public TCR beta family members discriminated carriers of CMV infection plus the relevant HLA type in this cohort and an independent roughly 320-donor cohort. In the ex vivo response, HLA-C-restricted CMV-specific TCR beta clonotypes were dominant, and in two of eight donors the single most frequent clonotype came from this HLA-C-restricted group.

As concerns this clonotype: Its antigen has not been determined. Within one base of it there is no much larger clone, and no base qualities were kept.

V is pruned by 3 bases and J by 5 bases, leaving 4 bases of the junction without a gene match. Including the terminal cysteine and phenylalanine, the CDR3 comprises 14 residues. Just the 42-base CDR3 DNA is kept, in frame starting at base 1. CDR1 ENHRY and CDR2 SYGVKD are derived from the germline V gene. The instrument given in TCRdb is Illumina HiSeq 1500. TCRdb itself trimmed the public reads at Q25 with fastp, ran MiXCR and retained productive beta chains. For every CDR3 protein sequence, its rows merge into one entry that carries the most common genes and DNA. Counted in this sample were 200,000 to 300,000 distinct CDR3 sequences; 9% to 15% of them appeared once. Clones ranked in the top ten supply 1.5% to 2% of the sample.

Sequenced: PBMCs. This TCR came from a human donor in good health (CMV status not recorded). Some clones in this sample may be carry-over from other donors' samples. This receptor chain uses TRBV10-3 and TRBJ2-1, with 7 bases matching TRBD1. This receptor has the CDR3 CAISDTGADNEQFF. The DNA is TGTGCCATCAGTGATACAGGGGCGGACAATGAGCAGTTCTTC.